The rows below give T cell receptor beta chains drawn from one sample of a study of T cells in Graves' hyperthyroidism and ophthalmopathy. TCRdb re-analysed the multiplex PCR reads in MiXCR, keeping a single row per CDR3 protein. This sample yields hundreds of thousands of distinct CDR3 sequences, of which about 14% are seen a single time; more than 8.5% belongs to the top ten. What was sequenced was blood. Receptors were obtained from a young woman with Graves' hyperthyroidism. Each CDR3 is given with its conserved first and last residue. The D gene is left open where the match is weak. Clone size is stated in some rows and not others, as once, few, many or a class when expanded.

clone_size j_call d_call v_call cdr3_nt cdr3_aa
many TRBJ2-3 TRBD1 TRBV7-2 TGTGCCAGCAGCCCGACAGGGCCTAGCACAGATACGCAGTATTTT CASSPTGPSTDTQYF
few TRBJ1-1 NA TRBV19 TGTGCCAGTAGTCCAGGATGGGGGTTCGCGCTAGAAGCTTTCTTT CASSPGWGFALEAFF
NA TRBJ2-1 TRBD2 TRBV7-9 TGTGCCAGCAGCCCTTCTAGCGGGAGGGACTACAATGAGCAGTTCTTC CASSPSSGRDYNEQFF
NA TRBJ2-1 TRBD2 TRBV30 TGTGCCTGTACAGGGACTAGCGCATATCGTGAGCAGTTCTTC CACTGTSAYREQFF
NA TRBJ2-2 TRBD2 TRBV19 TGTGCCAGTAGGGGGACTACAAGACTGAACACCGGGGAGCTGTTTTTT CASRGTTRLNTGELFF
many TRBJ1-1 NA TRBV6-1 TGTGCCAGCAGGGCAGGGAGGGGTAACACTGAAGCTTTCTTT CASRAGRGNTEAFF
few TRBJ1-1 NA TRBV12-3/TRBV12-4 TGTGCCAGCAAGATGGGGGAAGCTTTCTTT CASKMGEAFF
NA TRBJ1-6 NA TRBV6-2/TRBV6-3 TGTGCCAGCCGAGACTGGGGGGTCTCTTATAATTCACCCCTCCACTTT CASRDWGVSYNSPLHF
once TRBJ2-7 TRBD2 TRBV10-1 TGCGCCAGCAGGGGGACTAGCGGGGACGAGCAGTACTTC CASRGTSGDEQYF
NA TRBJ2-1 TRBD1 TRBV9 TGTGCCAGCAGCCCCTCGGGACAGGGGTACGGTGAGCAGTTCTTC CASSPSGQGYGEQFF
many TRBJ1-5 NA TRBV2 TGTGCCAGCAGTGCGATGGGGATAGTTAGCAATCAGCCCCAGCATTTT CASSAMGIVSNQPQHF
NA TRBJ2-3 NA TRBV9 TGTGCCAGCACCGAGGGCCCCGACCTCACAGATACGCAGTATTTT CASTEGPDLTDTQYF
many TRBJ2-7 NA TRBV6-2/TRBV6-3 TGTGCCAGCAGTTACAATCGACTGCCCCCAGTCTACGAGCAGTACTTC CASSYNRLPPVYEQYF
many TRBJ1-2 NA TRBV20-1 TGCAGTTCAGAGAGGGCAGGATCCTATGGCTACACCTTC CSSERAGSYGYTF
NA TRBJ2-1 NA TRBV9 TGTGCCAGCAGCACGCGGGATTACTCCTACAATGAGCAGTTCTTC CASSTRDYSYNEQFF
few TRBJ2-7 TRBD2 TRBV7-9 TGTGCCAGCAGCTTAGCGGACCGGGGACTAGCGGGAGTGAACGAGCAGTACTTC CASSLADRGLAGVNEQYF
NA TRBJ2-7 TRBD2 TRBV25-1 TGTGCCAGCAGTGGTTGGGGACTAGCGGAGGCAAGCTCCTACGAGCAGTACTTC CASSGWGLAEASSYEQYF
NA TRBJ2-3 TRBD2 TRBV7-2 TGTGCCAGCAGCCAGCGGGAGGGCCAAGGCACAGATACGCAGTATTTT CASSQREGQGTDTQYF
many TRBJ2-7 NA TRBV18 TGTGCCAGCTCAGATCTTGTCTACGAGCAGTACTTC CASSDLVYEQYF
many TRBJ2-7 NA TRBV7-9 TGTGCCAGCAGCTTACAGAGGGACTACGAGCAGTACTTC CASSLQRDYEQYF
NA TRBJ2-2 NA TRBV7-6 TGTGCCAGCAGCCGCATGGAGACCGGGGAGCTGTTTTTT CASSRMETGELFF
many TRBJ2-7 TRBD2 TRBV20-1 TGCAGTGCTAGAGTCCGGGAGGGGACTAGCGGTTCCTACGAGCAGTACTTC CSARVREGTSGSYEQYF
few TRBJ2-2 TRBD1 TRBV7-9 TGTGCCAGCAGTTCTCCGGGACAGGGTCGAACCGGGGAGCTGTTTTTT CASSSPGQGRTGELFF
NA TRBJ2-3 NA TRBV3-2 TGTGCCAGCAGCCAGTACTTTGAACCGCCACTAGCGGGAGGGCAGCGAGATACGCAGTATTTT CASSQYFEPPLAGGQRDTQYF
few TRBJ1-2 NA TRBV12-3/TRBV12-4 TGTGCCAGCAGTTTGGCGGGGGCGTCCATCTATGGCTACACCTTC CASSLAGASIYGYTF
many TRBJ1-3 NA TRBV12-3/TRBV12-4 TGTGCCAGCAGTTTATTCGTTGGCCTAGACACCATATATTTT CASSLFVGLDTIYF
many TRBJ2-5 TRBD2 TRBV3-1 TGTGCCAGCAGCCAAGATCTAACTAGCGTAGATGAAGAGACCCAGTACTTC CASSQDLTSVDEETQYF
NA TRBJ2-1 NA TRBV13 TGTGCCAGCAGCTCTAGACTAGAACTGATAAGCTACAATGAGCAGTTCTTC CASSSRLELISYNEQFF
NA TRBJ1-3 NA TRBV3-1 TGTGCCAGCAGCCAAGAGGGCAGCCGAACGGGAAACACCATATATTTT CASSQEGSRTGNTIYF
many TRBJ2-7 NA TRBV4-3 TGCGCCAGCAGCCACCTAAGAGACAGTCGGTACGAGCAGTACTTC CASSHLRDSRYEQYF
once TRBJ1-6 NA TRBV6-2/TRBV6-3 TGTGCCAGCAGTTACGAACGCTCCTATAATTCACCCCTCCACTTT CASSYERSYNSPLHF
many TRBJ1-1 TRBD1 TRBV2 TGTGCCAGCAGTGTCAGGGGGGCGAGCCTGAACACTGAAGCTTTCTTT CASSVRGASLNTEAFF
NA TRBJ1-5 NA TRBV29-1 TGCAGCGTCACTAGCGGGGACGGGAGCAATCAGCCCCAGCATTTT CSVTSGDGSNQPQHF
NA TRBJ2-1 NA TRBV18 TGTGCCAGCTCACCACCAGCTCGAGCCAGCTCCTACAATGAGCAGTTCTTC CASSPPARASSYNEQFF
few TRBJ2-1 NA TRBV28 TGTGCCAGCAGTTTAGGTGGGACAAACCTTTACAATGAGCAGTTCTTC CASSLGGTNLYNEQFF
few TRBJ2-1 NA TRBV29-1 TGCAGCGTTGTGCCCCCGCCTACAGGGAATGAGCAGTTCTTC CSVVPPPTGNEQFF
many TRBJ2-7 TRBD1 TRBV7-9 TGTGCCAGCAGCAGTAGGGACAGGAGATGGTACGAGCAGTACTTC CASSSRDRRWYEQYF
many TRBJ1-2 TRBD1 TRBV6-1 TGTGCCAGCAGTTCTACAGGGGTCGACTATGGCTACACCTTC CASSSTGVDYGYTF
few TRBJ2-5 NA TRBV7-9 TGTGCCAGCAGCTTAGTTTTGTGGAAGGAACGGGAGACCCAGTACTTC CASSLVLWKERETQYF
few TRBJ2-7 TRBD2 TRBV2 TGTGCCAGCGTGACGGGAGGAGTATACGAGCAGTACTTC CASVTGGVYEQYF
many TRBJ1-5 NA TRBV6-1 TGTGCCAGCAGTTCGAGAGGGGCAGTCCAGCCCCAGCATTTT CASSSRGAVQPQHF
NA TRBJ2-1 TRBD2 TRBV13 TGCGCCAGCAGCCTAAGGGGACTAGCGAAAACCAATGAGCAGTTCTTC CASSLRGLAKTNEQFF
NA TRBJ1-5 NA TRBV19 TGTGCCAGTAGTATGTCAAAGGGACCGAATCAGCCCCAGCATTTT CASSMSKGPNQPQHF
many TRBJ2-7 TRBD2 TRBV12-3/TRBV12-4 TGTGCCAGCACCCCTGGGGGACTAGCGGGAGGGAGCTCCTACGAGCAGTACTTC CASTPGGLAGGSSYEQYF
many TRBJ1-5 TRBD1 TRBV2 TGTGCCAGCAGCCGGGGACAGGGAGCCAATCAGCCCCAGCATTTT CASSRGQGANQPQHF
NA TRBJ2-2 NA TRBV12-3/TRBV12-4 TGTGCCAGCAGTTTCCAGCCCGGGGAGCTGTTTTTT CASSFQPGELFF
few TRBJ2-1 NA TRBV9 TGTGCCAGCAGCTCCCAGTTGGATGAGCAGTTCTTC CASSSQLDEQFF
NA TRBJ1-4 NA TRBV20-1 TGCAGTGCTAGGGGAACAGCAACTAATGAAAAACTGTCTTTT CSARGTATNEKLSF
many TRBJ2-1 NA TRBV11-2 TGTGCCAGTTTATTGGCGGACCACTCCTACAATGAGCAGTTCTTC CASLLADHSYNEQFF
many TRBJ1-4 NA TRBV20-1 TGCAGTGCTAGAGCCTTGGAGACAACTAATGAAAAACTGTTTTTT CSARALETTNEKLFF
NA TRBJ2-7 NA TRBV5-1 TGCGCCAGCAGCTTGGGCCTGGGGGGAAATGACTACGAGCAGTACTTC CASSLGLGGNDYEQYF
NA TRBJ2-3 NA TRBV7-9 TGTGCCAGCAGCTTTGGCTACCGCACAGATACGCAGTATTTT CASSFGYRTDTQYF
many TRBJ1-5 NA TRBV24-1 TGTGCCACGTCAGGGCCGGGTCAGCCCCAGCATTTT CATSGPGQPQHF
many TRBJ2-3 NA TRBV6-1 TGTGCCAGCAGTCTCAGTTCTAGGTCAGATACGCAGTATTTT CASSLSSRSDTQYF
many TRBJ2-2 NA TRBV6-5 TGTGCCAGCAGTTACTCCGTTTACACCGGGGAGCTGTTTTTT CASSYSVYTGELFF
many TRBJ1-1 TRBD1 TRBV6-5 TGTGCCAGCAGTTACTCGAACAGGGGTGAAGCTTTCTTT CASSYSNRGEAFF
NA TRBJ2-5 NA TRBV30 TGTGCCTGGGCAAGGGAGACCCAGTACTTC CAWARETQYF
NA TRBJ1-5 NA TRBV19 TGTGCCAGTAGTCCTCAGGAGCGGCCCCAGCATTTT CASSPQERPQHF